The present TCR beta chain was sequenced within a study of T-cell memory formation after mild COVID-19. Overall study context: Most TCR clusters belonged to a single donor. Overall study results and limits: CD4+ contracting clones were found mainly in CM and EM, and CD8+ ones in EMRA. Memory cells collected pre-infection included some clones that later responded, suggesting cross-reactive memory joined.

Of note for this clonotype: Its matching antigen is unknown.

The 5'RACE method, run with constant-segment primers, produced TCR alpha and TCR beta cDNA libraries (carrying sample barcodes and UMIs). MiXCR, run by TCRdb on the 5' RACE reads, gives a single entry per CDR3 protein. The table includes about 560,000 distinct CDR3 sequences, roughly a fifth detected once. V was shortened by 2 bases and J by 6 bases, with 14 bases between the two germline ends. Germline CDR1 is SGHVS and CDR2 is FQNEAQ. CDR3 length equals 15 residues. This chain connects TRBV7-8 to TRBJ1-5; perhaps TRBD1 as D (6 bases). Material for sequencing was PBMCs or a T cell subset sorted from them (not recorded which). The TCR sequence derives from an adult woman who had mild COVID-19 (a few samples of this study predate the infection). Cell type and time point are not known. In nucleotides, the CDR3 is TGTGCCAGCAGCTTATCTAGGGGGGTAGGTCAGCCCCAGCATTTT. This sequence encodes CASSLSRGVGQPQHF. The whole variable domain, filled in from reference TRBV7-8 and TRBJ1-5, reads GAGVSQSPRYKVAKRGQDVALRCDPISGHVSLFWYQQALGQGPEFLTYFQNEAQLDKSGLPSDRFFAERPEGSVSTLKIQRTQQEDSAVYLCASSLSRGVGQPQHFGDGTRLSIL.